This TCR beta chain originates from a study of chemoradiotherapy in HPV16-positive cancers. Clones were sequenced by immunoSEQ multiplex PCR, and TCRdb holds only the in-frame ones, with some missing. The table records about 35,000 clones, around 80% of them present only once. The CDR3 has 17 amino acids. J gave up 0 bases and V 0 bases, and 5 bases lay outside the gene matches. The germline CDR1 and CDR2 sequences are SGHRS and YFSETQ. A remark on this clone: Its target is not known.

Notes on the study in general: Functional assays defining HPV-specific T cells used only a couple of HPV16-positive patients.

The sample here was blood, taken from a patient who underwent chemoradiotherapy. This rearrangement joins TRBV5-1 to TRBJ1-3; 8 positions match TRBD1. The receptor was isolated from a human donor with HPV-associated anogenital cancer. The CDR3 sequence is CASSLAGTGYSGNTIYF. In DNA, the CDR3 is TGCGCCAGCAGCTTGGCGGGGACAGGATACTCTGGAAACACCATATATTTT. The variable domain in full, with the rest retrieved from reference TRBV5-1 and TRBJ1-3, is KAGVTQTPRYLIKTRGQQVTLSCSPISGHRSVSWYQQTPGQGLQFLFEYFSETQRNKGNFPGRFSGRQFSNSRSEMNVSTLELGDSALYLCASSLAGTGYSGNTIYFGEGSWLTVV.